The 31 T cell receptor beta chains below come from one sample, sequenced in a study of blood T cell repertoires in COVID-19. Data came from immunoSEQ multiplex PCR; TCRdb stores just in-frame clones and leaves some out. This sample has roughly 80,000 clones, with around 90% found just once. The specimen sequenced was peripheral blood. These receptors came from a human donor in a cohort sampled during active COVID-19.

V is TRBV9 and J is TRBJ2-3, with 8 bases matching TRBD1. The J segment lost 5 bases and the V segment lost 3 bases, leaving 11 bases of the junction unmatched. This CDR3 is 16 amino acids long. Germline V gene data show CDR1 as SGDLS and CDR2 as YYNGEE. The CDR3 sequence: CASSGFWGQVKDTQYF. The CDR3 nucleotides are TGTGCCAGCAGCGGCTTCTGGGGACAGGTTAAAGATACGCAGTATTTT.

The chain has TRBV24-1 and TRBJ2-1, with TRBD2 matching 16 bases. There are 16 residues in the CDR3. V was pared by 2 bases and J by 8 bases, with 2 bases of the junction left unmatched. Per germline, CDR1 KGHDR and CDR2 SFDVKD. CDR3 coding DNA: TGTGCCACCAGTGATTCCGGGACTAGCGGGAGGGATGAGCAGTTCTTC. Amino acid sequence: CATSDSGTSGRDEQFF.

A single count supports this clone. This chain connects TRBV6-1 to TRBJ2-1, with a possible D match to TRBD2 (5 bases). V was clipped by 1 base and J by 6 bases, with 19 bases between them. This CDR3 contains 17 residues. Germline values: CDR1 MNHNS, CDR2 SASEGT. The CDR3 DNA follows: TGTGCCAGCAGTGAAGTTTTCGGGATCGGCTTAAGCAATGAGCAGTTCTTC. Its protein is CASSEVFGIGLSNEQFF.

This chain connects TRBV3-1 (or the pseudogene TRBV3-2) to TRBJ1-5; D is unclear. The CDR3 spans 13 residues. Germline CDR1 LGHDT, CDR2 YNNKEL (reference sequence). V gave up 5 bases and J gave up 4 bases, with 9 bases separating them. The chain's CDR3 is CASSDKVNQPQHF. The CDR3 nucleotides are TGTGCCAGCAGCGACAAAGTTAATCAGCCCCAGCATTTT.

This clone was picked up one time. The J gene is TRBJ2-7, the V gene TRBV4-1; D is undetermined. The CDR3 spans 15 residues. CDR1 MGHRA and CDR2 YSYEKL come from the germline V gene. V dropped 1 base and J dropped 3 bases, with 13 bases sitting between them. The CDR3 coding sequence is TGCGCCAGCAGCCAAGTGTACGGCGGTGACTACGAGCAGTACTTC. It codes for CASSQVYGGDYEQYF.

V usage is TRBV9 and J usage is TRBJ1-1; 7 bases map to TRBD1. The CDR3 is made up of 15 amino acids. Trimming cost V 0 bases and J 3 bases; bases outside gene matches: 5. From germline, CDR1 is SGDLS and CDR2 YYNGEE. CDR3 sequence (DNA): TGTGCCAGCAGCGTAGCACAGGGGCGCCACACTGAAGCTTTCTTT. It translates to CASSVAQGRHTEAFF.

This chain uses TRBV4-1 with TRBJ1-5, with D perhaps TRBD1 (5 bases). In germline, CDR1 is MGHRA, CDR2 YSYEKL. This CDR3 is 15 amino acids long. Deletions cut 0 bases from V and 4 bases from J, with 10 bases between. The CDR3: CASSQDGAGNQPQHF. DNA of the CDR3: TGCGCCAGCAGCCAAGATGGGGCGGGAAATCAGCCCCAGCATTTT.

The chain is built from TRBV4-2 and TRBJ2-7, with a weak D call TRBD2 (5 bases). CDR1 is LGHNA, CDR2 YNFKEQ, per germline. Trimming took 6 bases from V and 4 from J, leaving 13 bases between them. This CDR3 comprises 13 residues. The CDR3 nucleotides read TGTGCCAGCAGTTCCGAATCGGGATACGAGCAGTACTTC. Amino acid sequence: CASSSESGYEQYF.

The rearrangement uses TRBV3-1 (or the pseudogene TRBV3-2) and TRBJ1-2; a weak D match, TRBD1 (5 bases). Trimming cost V 3 bases and J 8 bases, with 22 bases left between them. Germline CDR1 reads LGHDT; CDR2 reads YNNKEL (reference sequence). This CDR3 has 16 residues. The DNA for the CDR3 is TGTGCCAGCAGCCACCCAGGGATGGGGTTTAATGTCGGCTACACCTTC. It translates to CASSHPGMGFNVGYTF.

The V call is TRBV6-1, the J call TRBJ1-5; TRBD1 agrees at 7 bases. Germline assignment: CDR1 MNHNS and CDR2 SASEGT. The CDR3 runs 13 residues. The V gene end was trimmed by 3 bases and the J gene end by 4 bases; junction bases not matched to a gene: 0. The CDR3 loop is CASSETGNQPQHF. The CDR3 region has the DNA TGTGCCAGCAGTGAGACAGGGAATCAGCCCCAGCATTTT.

The chain combines TRBV5-6 with TRBJ1-5, with D maybe TRBD1 (6 bases). Trimming removed 5 bases at V and 1 base at J, with 16 bases between. The CDR3 sequence is 16 residues long. Germline V gene data show CDR1 as SGHDT and CDR2 as YYEEEE. CDR3 sequence (DNA): TGTGCCAGCAGTCCGGCAGCGGGGGCGAGCAATCAGCCCCAGCATTTT. Amino acids: CASSPAAGASNQPQHF.

CDR3 in amino acids: CASSQDRQGRTDTQYF. The DNA for the CDR3 is TGTGCCAGCAGCCAAGATCGACAGGGCCGCACAGATACGCAGTATTTT. The chain has TRBV4-2 and TRBJ2-3; TRBD1 matches 7 bases. The germline V gene has CDR1 LGHNA and CDR2 YNFKEQ. The V gene end was trimmed by 0 bases and the J gene end by 1 base; junction bases not matched to a gene: 4. This CDR3 contains 16 residues.

This chain connects TRBV28 to TRBJ1-4; D may be TRBD1 (5 bases). CDR1 is MDHEN and CDR2 is SYDVKM in the germline V gene. The CDR3 consists of 14 residues. V gave up 8 bases and J gave up 7 bases, with 17 bases separating them. The CDR3 reads CASSPGGVGEKLFF. The CDR3 DNA follows: TGTGCCAGCTCCCCCGGGGGGGTGGGTGAAAAACTGTTTTTT.

V usage is TRBV4-1 and J usage is TRBJ2-1; perhaps TRBD2 as D (6 bases). The germline V gene encodes CDR1 MGHRA and CDR2 YSYEKL. The CDR3 covers 14 residues. Between the trimmed V and J ends, which lost 2 bases and 12 bases, there was a span of 17 bases. The CDR3 DNA reads TGCGCCAGCAGCCAATTGGGAGGAATCTGGGTGCAGTTCTTC. It encodes CASSQLGGIWVQFF.

This chain connects TRBV15 to TRBJ2-5, with 12 bases that match TRBD2. CDR1 is LNHNV, CDR2 YYDKDF, per germline (reference sequence). The V and J ends lost 3 bases and 4 bases, in that order; junction bases with no gene match: 3. This CDR3 spans 15 amino acids. The CDR3 region has the DNA TGTGCCACCAGCAGTGGACTAGCGGGAAGAGAGACCCAGTACTTC. It is translated as CATSSGLAGRETQYF.

This clone was detected a few times. The chain combines TRBV28 with TRBJ2-3; D uncertain. Trimming took 3 bases from V and 1 from J, leaving 8 bases between them. CDR3 size: 14 residues. Germline V gene lookup returns CDR1 MDHEN and CDR2 SYDVKM. CDR3 coding DNA: TGTGCCAGCAGTTTCCTTTCTGGCACAGATACGCAGTATTTT. As protein: CASSFLSGTDTQYF.

The CDR3 here is CASSESLAGGVDEQFF. CDR3 coding DNA: TGCGCCAGCAGTGAGTCCTTAGCGGGAGGGGTCGATGAGCAGTTCTTC. V usage is TRBV10-1 and J usage is TRBJ2-1; 11 bases line up with TRBD2. The germline V gene has CDR1 WNHNN and CDR2 SYGVQD (reference sequence). The trim removed 0 bases at V and 8 bases at J, leaving 6 bases unmatched. This CDR3 comprises 16 residues.

V and J are TRBV7-9 and TRBJ1-2; tentative D call: TRBD1 (6 bases). The CDR3 is 14 residues long. CDR1 and CDR2 (germline): SEHNR, FQNEAQ (reference sequence). V shed 6 bases and J shed 1 base, with 12 bases lying between them. The CDR3 reads CASSSTDSNYGYTF. The CDR3 DNA follows: TGTGCCAGCAGTTCAACGGACAGTAACTATGGCTACACCTTC.

This clone appeared once. This chain uses TRBV28 with TRBJ1-1, with unresolved D. In germline, CDR1 is MDHEN, CDR2 SYDVKM. CDR3 size: 12 residues. Trimming left V 2 bases short and J 5 bases short, with 6 bases between. Written as DNA, the CDR3 is TGTGCCAGCAGTTTACTCCAGACTGAAGCTTTCTTT. It yields the protein CASSLLQTEAFF.

This clone was seen more than once but under ten times. The chain combines TRBV6-5 with TRBJ1-5; tentatively, D is TRBD1 (5 bases). V was pared by 6 bases and J by 11 bases, with 17 bases between. This CDR3 has 13 amino acids. Germline CDR1 and CDR2: MNHEY and SVGAGI. For the CDR3, the DNA is TGTGCCAGCAGGAGGGGCAGGGAGGAGTCCCAGCATTTT. Its protein product is CASRRGREESQHF.

In DNA, the CDR3 is TGTGCCAGCAGCCCGACAGGGGGCCCTGAGCAGTTCTTC. Amino acids: CASSPTGGPEQFF. The chain uses TRBV28 and TRBJ2-1; 10 positions agree with TRBD1. V dropped 6 bases and J dropped 9; count of bases not matched to a gene: 5. The CDR3 contains 13 residues. From germline, CDR1 is MDHEN and CDR2 SYDVKM.

The V gene is TRBV25-1, the J gene TRBJ2-5; 9 nucleotides line up with TRBD2. Germline-derived CDR1 and CDR2 are MGHDK and SYGVNS. This CDR3 contains 17 residues. V was clipped by 1 base and J by 2 bases; unmatched bases: 8. The CDR3 nucleotides read TGTGCCAGCAGTGAATTTAGCGGGGGTCCCTTACAAGAGACCCAGTACTTC. This translates into CASSEFSGGPLQETQYF.

The V and J genes are TRBV5-1 and TRBJ1-1; 8 bases fit TRBD1. Trimming removed 6 bases from V and 1 base from J; junction bases left unmatched: 5. From germline, CDR1 is SGHRS and CDR2 YFSETQ. This CDR3 contains 14 residues. The CDR3 reads CASNLGQENTEAFF. In nucleotides, the CDR3 is TGCGCCAGCAATCTGGGACAGGAGAACACTGAAGCTTTCTTT. The whole variable domain, remainder taken from reference TRBV5-1 and TRBJ1-1, is KAGVTQTPRYLIKTRGQQVTLSCSPISGHRSVSWYQQTPGQGLQFLFEYFSETQRNKGNFPGRFSGRQFSNSRSEMNVSTLELGDSALYLCASNLGQENTEAFFGQGTRLTVV.

The rearrangement joins TRBV5-1 to TRBJ2-4; 11 bases line up with TRBD2. V lost 4 bases and J lost 2; bases outside the gene matches: 17. The CDR3 runs 20 residues. Germline assignment: CDR1 SGHRS and CDR2 YFSETQ. The DNA of the CDR3 is TGCGCCAGCAGCGGCCCGGGACTAGCGGATCCGGGGATGACCAAAAACATTCAGTACTTC. It specifies CASSGPGLADPGMTKNIQYF.

The genes are TRBV5-4 and TRBJ2-3, with 8 positions matching TRBD1. V lost 3 bases to trimming and J lost 2 bases; unmatched junction nucleotides: 11. Germline assignment: CDR1 SGHNT and CDR2 YYREEE (reference sequence). The CDR3 extends over 17 amino acids. The CDR3 reads CASSWTGQGAFTDTQYF. CDR3 in DNA: TGTGCCAGCAGCTGGACTGGACAGGGCGCATTCACAGATACGCAGTATTTT.

The gene calls are TRBV27 and TRBJ2-1, with 7 bases fitting TRBD2. There are 15 residues in the CDR3. Germline-derived CDR1 and CDR2 are MNHEY and SMNVEV (reference sequence). V was clipped by 0 bases and J by 7 bases; unmatched bases: 6. The CDR3 nucleotides read TGTGCCAGCAGTTTATCGGGGGGGGTCAGGAATGAGCAGTTCTTC. This sequence encodes CASSLSGGVRNEQFF.

This clone was seen just once. The gene calls are TRBV5-1 and TRBJ1-1; D may be TRBD1 (6 bases). V was pared by 7 bases and J by 0 bases, with 13 bases between. This CDR3 has 14 amino acids. The germline V gene has CDR1 SGHRS and CDR2 YFSETQ. In DNA form, the CDR3 reads TGCGCCAGCGGAGGAGACAGGATGAACACTGAAGCTTTCTTT. Its translation: CASGGDRMNTEAFF.

V gene TRBV28 combines with J gene TRBJ2-7; TRBD1 is a possible D gene (5 bases). Germline values: CDR1 MDHEN, CDR2 SYDVKM. Trimming pared 3 bases from V and 7 bases from J, leaving 16 bases between. This CDR3 has 14 residues. The chain's CDR3 is CASSLEQEFVEQYF. As DNA, the CDR3 is TGTGCCAGCAGTTTGGAACAGGAGTTCGTAGAGCAGTACTTC. The whole variable domain, remainder taken from reference TRBV28 and TRBJ2-7, is DVKVTQSSRYLVKRTGEKVFLECVQDMDHENMFWYRQDPGLGLRLIYFSYDVKMKEKGDIPEGYSVSREKKERFSLILESASTNQTSMYLCASSLEQEFVEQYFGPGTRLTVT.

This clone was counted once. The rearrangement uses TRBV15 and TRBJ1-5; D possibly corresponds to TRBD1 (5 bases). This CDR3 contains 14 residues. The germline gives CDR1 LNHNV, CDR2 YYDKDF (reference sequence). V lost 3 bases and J lost 5, with 11 bases in between. The CDR3 sequence is CATSRTVPHQPQHF. The CDR3, as DNA: TGTGCCACCAGCAGGACAGTTCCCCATCAGCCCCAGCATTTT.

The CDR3 nucleotides are TGTGCCAGCAGCGTAGACAGAAACTATGGCTACACCTTC. Protein sequence: CASSVDRNYGYTF. The gene calls are TRBV9 and TRBJ1-2; no reliable D call. The CDR3 runs 13 residues. Germline CDR1 and CDR2: SGDLS and YYNGEE. Trimming took 0 bases from V and 2 from J, leaving 5 bases between them.

The chain combines TRBV7-3 with TRBJ2-5; weak D call: TRBD1 (5 bases). Per the germline V gene, CDR1 is SGHTA and CDR2 is FQGTGA. The CDR3 length is 12 residues. The V and J ends lost 5 bases and 1 base respectively, with 5 bases between them. The CDR3 sequence is CASSTGQETQYF. The CDR3 DNA is TGTGCCAGCAGCACAGGCCAAGAGACCCAGTACTTC. Variable domain in full (rest from reference TRBV7-3 and TRBJ2-5): GAGVSQTPSNKVTEKGKYVELRCDPISGHTALYWYRQSLGQGPEFLIYFQGTGAADDSGLPNDRFFAVRPEGSVSTLKIQRTERGDSAVYLCASSTGQETQYFGPGTRLLVL.